Following are 9 T cell receptor beta chains from one sample sequenced in a study of blood T cells in healthy people across ages (dated by TCRdb to 2015 to 2017). The library came from 5' RACE. The sample was run on an Illumina HiSeq 2500. A second PCR of roughly 6 to 11 cycles was run with a J-beta primer mix and a sample-barcoded 5' primer. Starting from the raw public reads, TCRdb applied fastp trimming at Q25, assembled clones with MiXCR and retained in-frame beta chains. Rows are unified per CDR3 protein, each entry keeping the most common DNA and genes. The table for this sample lists roughly 800,000 distinct CDR3 sequences; 58% of them were counted only once. About 20% of the sample lies in the top ten. The sample was blood. These receptors were taken from a man younger than 45 in good health.

The chain carries TRBV20-1 and TRBJ2-3; tentatively, D is TRBD2 (6 bases). The CDR3 sequence is 16 residues long. In germline, CDR1 is DFQATT, CDR2 SNEGSKA (reference sequence). V lost 4 bases and J 4 bases, leaving 21 bases between the germline ends. The CDR3 DNA reads as TGCAGTGCTAACCGGGACTCCTCCCATTGGGCAGATACGCAGTATTTT. The encoded protein is CSANRDSSHWADTQYF.

This clonotype was counted many times. The rearrangement joins TRBV29-1 to TRBJ2-5; a possible D gene is TRBD2 (5 bases). V was pared by 8 bases and J by 3 bases, with 13 bases between. The CDR3 is 12 amino acids. Germline lookup yields CDR1 SQVTM and CDR2 ANQGSEA. CDR3 sequence reads: CSSAETKETQYF. CDR3 sequence (DNA): TGCAGCTCAGCGGAGACTAAAGAGACCCAGTACTTC.

In its sample, this clonotype was seen a few times. The chain is built from TRBV7-2 and TRBJ2-5; the D gene could be TRBD1 or TRBD2 (6 bases each). Trimming pared 4 bases from V and 0 bases from J, leaving 15 bases between. There are 16 residues in the CDR3. Germline CDR1 is SGHTA and CDR2 is FQGNSA. The CDR3 loop is CASSYRAGYNQETQYF. As DNA, the CDR3 is TGTGCCAGCAGCTACAGGGCGGGGTACAACCAAGAGACCCAGTACTTC.

The genes are TRBV7-2 and TRBJ2-7; 11 bases are shared with TRBD2. Germline V gives CDR1 SGHTA, CDR2 FQGNSA. V was pared by 6 bases and J by 5 bases, with 12 bases of the junction left unmatched. This CDR3 comprises 16 residues. The CDR3 bases are TGTGCCAGCAGTGCCGGAGGGACTAGCGGAACCGACGAGCAGTACTTC. It translates to CASSAGGTSGTDEQYF. The variable domain in full, completed from reference TRBV7-2 and TRBJ2-7, reads GAGVSQSPSNKVTEKGKDVELRCDPISGHTALYWYRQSLGQGLEFLIYFQGNSAPDKSGLPSDRFSAERTGGSVSTLTIQRTQQEDSAVYLCASSAGGTSGTDEQYFGPGTRLTVT.

V usage is TRBV7-2 and J usage is TRBJ2-5; TRBD1 might be the D (6 bases). Per the germline V gene, CDR1 is SGHTA and CDR2 is FQGNSA. Trimming took off 5 bases at V and 1 base at J, with 14 bases between the two ends. CDR3 size: 15 residues. The CDR3 DNA is TGTGCCAGCAGCCCCCAACAGGGCCCCCAAGAGACCCAGTACTTC. It translates to CASSPQQGPQETQYF. The whole variable domain, filled in from reference TRBV7-2 and TRBJ2-5, reads GAGVSQSPSNKVTEKGKDVELRCDPISGHTALYWYRQSLGQGLEFLIYFQGNSAPDKSGLPSDRFSAERTGGSVSTLTIQRTQQEDSAVYLCASSPQQGPQETQYFGPGTRLLVL.

This sequence joins TRBV5-1 and TRBJ1-1; D is uncertain. The germline CDR1 and CDR2 sequences are SGHRS and YFSETQ. The CDR3 loop spans 15 amino acids. Trimming shortened V by 0 bases and J by 4 bases, and 13 bases separated the two germline ends. CDR3 residues: CASSLVGPGGTEAFF. The DNA for the CDR3 is TGCGCCAGCAGCTTGGTCGGCCCCGGAGGCACTGAAGCTTTCTTT.

This clonotype has more than one count but fewer than ten. V gene TRBV7-8 combines with J gene TRBJ2-1; D is unresolved. The germline gives CDR1 SGHVS, CDR2 FQNEAQ. CDR3 size: 13 residues. The ends were cut back, 7 bases at V and 2 bases at J, with 9 bases in the middle. CDR3 in amino acids: CASTAAAYNEQFF. CDR3 DNA sequence: TGTGCCAGCACTGCCGCCGCCTACAATGAGCAGTTCTTC.

This sequence joins TRBV24-1 and TRBJ2-1, with D hard to call. V gave up 9 bases and J gave up 5 bases, with 13 bases separating them. This CDR3 is 13 amino acids long. Germline V CDR1 and CDR2: KGHDR, SFDVKD. CDR3 DNA: TGTGCCACCGCTGCCGGGCCTCACAATGAGCAGTTCTTC. It specifies CATAAGPHNEQFF.

This clonotype was counted only a few times. The chain links TRBV7-9 to TRBJ2-7, with TRBD2 matching 8 bases. This CDR3 has 14 residues. The germline V gene has CDR1 SEHNR and CDR2 FQNEAQ (reference sequence). V lost 4 bases, J lost 8 bases, and 10 bases stayed unmatched. The CDR3 DNA reads TGTGCCAGCAGCTCGATAGCGGGGTACGTGCAGCAGTACTTC. Translating gives CASSSIAGYVQQYF.